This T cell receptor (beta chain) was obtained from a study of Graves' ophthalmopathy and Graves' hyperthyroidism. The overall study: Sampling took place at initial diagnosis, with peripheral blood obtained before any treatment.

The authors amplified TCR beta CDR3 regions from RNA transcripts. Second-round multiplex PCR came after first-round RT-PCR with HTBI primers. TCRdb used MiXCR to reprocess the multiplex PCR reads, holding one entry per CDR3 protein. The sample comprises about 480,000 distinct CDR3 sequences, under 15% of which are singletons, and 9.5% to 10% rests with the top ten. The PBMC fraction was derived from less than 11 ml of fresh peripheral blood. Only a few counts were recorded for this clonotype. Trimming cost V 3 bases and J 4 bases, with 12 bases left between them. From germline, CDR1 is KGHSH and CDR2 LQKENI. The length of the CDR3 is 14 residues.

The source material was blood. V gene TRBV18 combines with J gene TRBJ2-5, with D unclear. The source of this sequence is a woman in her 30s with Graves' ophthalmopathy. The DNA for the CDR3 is TGTGCCAGCTCACCGAAGAGTTTCCGAGAGACCCAGTACTTC. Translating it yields CASSPKSFRETQYF.